The next 20 T cell receptor beta chains were all read from a single sample in a study of tumor-infiltrating lymphocytes in primary liver carcinoma. Co-extracting RNA and DNA was done with 20-30 mg of unsorted bulk tissue as input. From around 0.5 ug of total RNA, TCR beta-specific cDNA was reverse-transcribed using a constant-region primer. Libraries covering TCR beta were generated through three nested multiplex PCR rounds (using a slightly modified ARM-PCR). Both of the initial two PCR rounds ran for around 9 cycles and employed TRBV1-TRBV30 forward primers alongside a C-beta reverse primer. A single record per CDR3 protein comes from TCRdb applying MiXCR to the multiplex PCR reads. The sample yields roughly 80,000 distinct CDR3 sequences, roughly 69% seen once. Sequencing used tumor-adjacent normal liver tissue. These receptors were obtained from a man aged 35 to 55 with primary liver carcinoma and hepatitis B virus infection.

Only a few counts were recorded for this clonotype. The chain employs TRBV5-5 and TRBJ2-5, with D perhaps assigned TRBD1 or TRBD2 (5 bases each). This CDR3 contains 18 residues. Trimming shortened V by 4 bases and J by 0 bases, and 22 bases separated the two germline ends. CDR1 SGHKS and CDR2 YYEKEE come from the germline V gene (reference sequence). The CDR3 DNA reads as TGTGCCAGCAGCCTGGGGTTGATCGGGACGGAGTACCAAGAGACCCAGTACTTC. Protein sequence: CASSLGLIGTEYQETQYF.

This rearrangement joins TRBV10-3 to TRBJ2-7; 9 bases are shared with TRBD1. Germline CDR1 is ENHRY and CDR2 is SYGVKD. The CDR3 loop spans 13 amino acids. The CDR3 DNA reads TGTGCGAACCGGGGACAGGGTTTGCACGAGCAGTACTTC. Amino acid sequence: CANRGQGLHEQYF.

Details on this clonotype: The junction and the germline gene differ at one end; a read error may be behind it. The CDR3 here is CASSHRGNSYNVQFF. The CDR3 DNA reads TGTGCCAGCAGTCACAGGGGCAACTCCTACAATGTGCAGTTCTTC. The chain couples TRBV6-5 to TRBJ2-1, with 7 bases identical to TRBD1. This CDR3 is 15 amino acids long. Germline assignment: CDR1 MNHEY and CDR2 SVGAGI.

V and J are TRBV4-2 and TRBJ2-2, with D tentatively TRBD1 (6 bases). The V end was cut by 6 bases, the J end by 5 bases, with 19 bases between. The CDR3 covers 16 residues. CDR1 is LGHNA and CDR2 is YNFKEQ in the germline V gene. The CDR3 sequence is CASRQNFARGTGELFF. The CDR3 nucleotides read TGTGCCAGCAGACAAAATTTCGCTAGGGGGACCGGGGAGCTGTTTTTT.

As to this clonotype: The junction departs from the called germline gene at one end, perhaps through a read error. The J gene is TRBJ1-1, the V gene TRBV10-3; D is unclear. This CDR3 has 13 amino acids. CDR1 and CDR2 from the germline V gene are ENHRY and SYGVKD. The CDR3 sequence is CAISGAVNIEAFF. Here the CDR3 DNA reads TGTGCCATCAGTGGCGCAGTGAACATTGAAGCTTTCTTT.

This clonotype has a handful of counts. The chain uses TRBV5-4 and TRBJ1-2; TRBD1 is a possible D gene (5 bases). Deletions cut 5 bases from V and 0 bases from J, with 11 bases between. The V gene's germline CDR1 is SGHNT and CDR2 YYREEE (reference sequence). This CDR3 has 14 amino acids. The CDR3 nucleotides are TGTGCCAGCAGGCCAGGGACCGCTAACTATGGCTACACCTTC. Its translation is CASRPGTANYGYTF.

About this clonotype itself: The junction and the germline gene differ at one end; a read error may be behind it. The gene calls are TRBV4-3 and TRBJ2-3; TRBD2 matches 8 bases. The CDR3 covers 17 residues. Germline V gene lookup returns CDR1 LGHNA and CDR2 YSLEER. The chain's CDR3 is CANSQQGPAGATDTQYF. CDR3 bases: TGCGCCAACAGCCAACAAGGACCAGCGGGGGCCACAGATACGCAGTATTTT.

Concerning this clonotype itself: Its ends do not fully match the called genes, so a read error is possible. The chain couples TRBV6-6 to TRBJ2-7; the D is unclear. The CDR3 loop spans 14 amino acids. Germline V CDR1 and CDR2: MNHNY, SVGAGI (reference sequence). The CDR3 is CASRNSLLTCEQYF. CDR3 coding DNA: TGTGCTAGCAGAAACAGCCTTCTAACCTGCGAGCAGTACTTC.

Details on this clonotype: Relative to the germline gene, one junction end is altered; a read error may explain this. The V gene is TRBV4-1, the J gene TRBJ2-2, with D perhaps TRBD1 or TRBD2 (5 bases each). This CDR3 has 15 amino acids. Germline V gives CDR1 MGHRA, CDR2 YSYEKL. The CDR3 DNA reads TGTGCCAGCAGCCAAGAGGGGCAGAACACCGGGGAGCTGTTTTTT. Amino acid sequence: CASSQEGQNTGELFF.

The J gene is TRBJ2-1, the V gene TRBV4-1; D ambiguous. Trimming pared 10 bases from V and 7 bases from J, leaving 23 bases between. CDR1 and CDR2 from the germline V gene are MGHRA and YSYEKL. CDR3 length equals 15 residues. For the CDR3, the DNA is TGCGCCAACAACCAAGATGGGCTATCACAAAATGAGCAGTTCTTC. Amino acids: CANNQDGLSQNEQFF.

This clonotype was recorded once. Because it lacks the conserved phenylalanine or tryptophan at the end, this CDR3 is likely a read error. The chain combines TRBV11-2 with TRBJ2-1; 11 bases fit TRBD1. The CDR3 extends over 16 amino acids. Germline-derived CDR1 and CDR2 are SGHAT and FQNNGV. V lost 4 bases, J lost 6 bases, and 8 bases stayed unmatched. The CDR3 is CASSSGTGGFFNEQFL. The CDR3, as DNA: TGTGCCAGCAGCTCGGGGACAGGGGGTTTCTTCAATGAGCAGTTCCTG.

This rearrangement joins TRBV11-1 to TRBJ2-7; possible D gene TRBD2, 6 bases. The CDR3 length is 16 residues. Germline V lookup: CDR1 SGHAT, CDR2 FQDESV (reference sequence). V was clipped by 2 bases and J by 6 bases, with 20 bases between them. The CDR3 bases are TGTGCCAGCAGCTTATCAGCCGGGAGATCAAAGGGCGAGCAGTACTTC. This encodes CASSLSAGRSKGEQYF.

The sample holds one count of this clonotype. One end of the junction does not line up with germline, which may come from a read error. The chain is built from TRBV29-1 and TRBJ2-3; D unclear. The CDR3 spans 13 residues. Germline V gene sequence: CDR1 SQVTM, CDR2 ANQGSEA. The CDR3 protein is CSVSDVVADTQYF. The CDR3 DNA reads TGCAGCGTCAGTGATGTAGTGGCAGATACACAGTATTTT.

Only one count was recorded for this clonotype. At one end, the junction sequence differs from germline, possibly due to a read error. The chain is built from TRBV14 and TRBJ1-4, with unresolved D. The CDR3 loop spans 15 amino acids. CDR1 is SGHDN and CDR2 is FVKESK in the germline V gene. Written as DNA, the CDR3 is TGTACCAGCAGCCACGGTGCTTACATGAATGAAAAACTGTTTTTT. Protein: CTSSHGAYMNEKLFF.

This chain uses TRBV2 with TRBJ2-7; 7 bases fit TRBD1. With 6 bases clipped from V and 0 bases from J, the junction kept 5 bases outside the gene matches. The CDR3 totals 14 residues. CDR1 and CDR2 (germline): SNHLY, FYNNEI. The CDR3 protein is CASRGTVFSYEQYF. CDR3 in DNA: TGTGCCAGCAGGGGGACAGTATTCTCCTACGAGCAGTACTTC. Supplemented by reference TRBV2 and TRBJ2-7, the full variable domain reads EPEVTQTPSHQVTQMGQEVILRCVPISNHLYFYWYRQILGQKVEFLVSFYNNEISEKSEIFDDQFSVERPDGSNFTLKIRSTKLEDSAMYFCASRGTVFSYEQYFGPGTRLTVT.

The sample holds many counts of this clonotype. The V call is TRBV4-1, the J call TRBJ2-2, with TRBD1 identical over 11 bases. The germline V gene encodes CDR1 MGHRA and CDR2 YSYEKL. The CDR3 length is 18 residues. V lost 6 bases to trimming and J lost 3 bases; unmatched junction nucleotides: 12. The CDR3 DNA is TGCGCCAGCAGTCTTTCCCCAGGACAGGGGGCACACACCGGGGAGCTGTTTTTT. This gives the protein CASSLSPGQGAHTGELFF.

To note about this clonotype: As the CDR3 is not closed by the conserved phenylalanine or tryptophan, this likely results from a read error. J is TRBJ2-1 and V is TRBV29-1, with D maybe TRBD2 (6 bases). Trimming removed 7 bases at V and 7 bases at J, with 14 bases between. The CDR3 loop spans 12 amino acids. The V gene's germline CDR1 is SQVTM and CDR2 ANQGSEA. In DNA form, the CDR3 reads TGCAGCGCCTGCCCTGGGGGGAATGAGCAGTTCATC. Translated, it gives CSACPGGNEQFI.

As regards this clonotype: This is likely a read error, given that the CDR3 carries no conserved phenylalanine or tryptophan at its end. V gene TRBV5-4 combines with J gene TRBJ1-6; tentatively, D is TRBD1 (6 bases). Trimming cost V 8 bases and J 14 bases, with 20 bases left between them. This CDR3 spans 13 amino acids. Germline CDR1 reads SGHNT; CDR2 reads YYREEE (reference sequence). CDR3 in amino acids: CASSIGPEGALHI. CDR3 bases: TGTGCCAGTAGCATAGGGCCGGAGGGGGCCCTCCACATT.

This clonotype was picked up many times. The rearrangement links TRBV11-2 to TRBJ2-7; D is undetermined. Germline-derived CDR1 and CDR2 are SGHAT and FQNNGV. CDR3 length equals 14 residues. The germline V and J ends were trimmed by 0 bases and 2 bases, with 8 bases remaining between them. CDR3 sequence reads: CASSLDGVAYEQYF. The CDR3 DNA follows: TGTGCCAGCAGCTTAGATGGAGTTGCCTACGAGCAGTACTTC.

This clonotype was found many times. CDR3 sequence: CARSAPVEQYF. The CDR3 nucleotides are TGTGCCAGGAGTGCCCCGGTCGAGCAGTACTTC. This chain joins TRBV28 and TRBJ2-7; D is undetermined. V shed 9 bases and J shed 6 bases, with 12 bases lying between them. CDR3 length equals 11 residues. The germline V gene has CDR1 MDHEN and CDR2 SYDVKM. Full variable domain (missing parts from reference TRBV28 and TRBJ2-7): DVKVTQSSRYLVKRTGEKVFLECVQDMDHENMFWYRQDPGLGLRLIYFSYDVKMKEKGDIPEGYSVSREKKERFSLILESASTNQTSMYLCARSAPVEQYFGPGTRLTVT.